This TCR beta chain was captured in a study of response to subunit inactivated influenza vaccine. About this clonotype itself: Its matching antigen is unknown.

Notes on the study in general: Authors suggested seasonal influenza vaccinations each recruit few new T cells.

V was pared by 6 bases and J by 3 bases, with 14 bases of the junction left unmatched. CDR1 and CDR2 (germline): SQVTM, ANQGSEA. The CDR3 extends over 16 amino acids. Each CDR3 protein is one row after TCRdb ran MiXCR on the RT-PCR reads. Among fewer than 600,000 distinct CDR3 sequences listed, about 7.2% were seen once. The gene calls are TRBV29-1 and TRBJ1-3; 7 nucleotides align to TRBD1. The sequencing used PBMCs from blood, collected less than 30 months after vaccination. This TCR was sampled from a man aged 45-69 years who received an inactivated influenza vaccine. Here the CDR3 DNA reads TGCAGCGTCGTAGCGGCCGGACAGGCATTTGGAAACACCATATATTTT. Translation: CSVVAAGQAFGNTIYF. Filled out from reference TRBV29-1 and TRBJ1-3, the complete variable domain reads SAVISQKPSRDICQRGTSLTIQCQVDSQVTMMFWYRQQPGQSLTLIATANQGSEATYESGFVIDKFPISRPNLTFSTLTVSNMSPEDSSIYLCSVVAAGQAFGNTIYFGEGSWLTVV.